Listed below are T cell receptor beta chains from one sample, sequenced in a study of T cells in Graves' hyperthyroidism and ophthalmopathy. Each CDR3 protein is one row after TCRdb ran MiXCR on the multiplex PCR reads. The repertoire holds 450,000 to 650,000 distinct CDR3 sequences, with approximately 15% as singletons. Sample: blood. Receptor source: a woman aged 18-35 years with Graves' ophthalmopathy. Each CDR3 is given with its conserved first and last residue. D genes are given only for firm matches. Size is stated for part of the rows, as once, few or many counts, or as a class when the clone is expanded.

>TRBV15|-|-|TRBJ2-3
TGTGCCACCAGCAGAGCACAAGTGACAGATACGCAGTATTTT
CATSRAQVTDTQYF
>TRBV2|-|many|TRBJ2-1
TGTGCCAGCAGTGAACATGGGCAGGGTAACAATGAGCAGTTCTTC
CASSEHGQGNNEQFF
>TRBV4-2|-|-|TRBJ2-3
TGTGCCAGCAGCCAAGGGGAGGTGGTGGGCACAGATACGCAGTATTTT
CASSQGEVVGTDTQYF
>TRBV20-1|-|few|TRBJ2-7
TGCAGTGCTAGAGTTCCTTCGCGCCGGGGACGAGAGAGCTACGAGCAGTACTTC
CSARVPSRRGRESYEQYF
>TRBV18|TRBD1|many|TRBJ1-5
TGTGCCAGCTCACCAGTGACAGGGCAGGATCAGCCCCAGCATTTT
CASSPVTGQDQPQHF
>TRBV7-8|-|many|TRBJ1-6
TGTGCCAGCAGCCCCGCCGGGACACTGATAAATAATTCACCCCTCCACTTT
CASSPAGTLINNSPLHF
>TRBV20-1|-|many|TRBJ2-5
TGCAGTGCTAGTGCAGGGGCAAAAGAGACCCAGTACTTC
CSASAGAKETQYF
>TRBV28|-|-|TRBJ2-7
TGTGCCAGCAGTCTCCCAACTAGCCCCTACGAGCAGTACTTC
CASSLPTSPYEQYF
>TRBV20-1|TRBD1|many|TRBJ2-3
TGCAGTGCTAAACCGGGACAGAGCACAGATACGCAGTATTTT
CSAKPGQSTDTQYF
>TRBV27|TRBD2|-|TRBJ2-1
TGTGCCAGCAGTTTATTGGGACTAGCGGGCGCCGGTGAGCAGTTCTTC
CASSLLGLAGAGEQFF
>TRBV27|-|few|TRBJ2-1
TGTGCCAGCAGTTTACTTGGTGGAAATCCTATCCTATACAATGAGCAGTTCTTC
CASSLLGGNPILYNEQFF
>TRBV6-2/TRBV6-3|-|many|TRBJ2-7
TGTGCCAGCAGTTACGTGGGCTTCGAGCAGTACTTC
CASSYVGFEQYF
>TRBV7-6|TRBD2|-|TRBJ2-3
TGTGCCAGCAGCTCAGCGGGAGGCGACACAGATACGCAGTATTTT
CASSSAGGDTDTQYF
>TRBV5-8|TRBD1|many|TRBJ1-6
TGTGCCAGCAGCACCCGGGACAGGGATAGGGATTCACCCCTCCACTTT
CASSTRDRDRDSPLHF
>TRBV18|TRBD1|many|TRBJ1-5
TGTGCCAGCTCACGGACAGGGGTTGGCAATCAGCCCCAGCATTTT
CASSRTGVGNQPQHF
>TRBV2|-|many|TRBJ1-2
TGTGCCAGCAGTGCCGGGGGCCCCAATGGCTACACCTTC
CASSAGGPNGYTF
>TRBV12-5|-|many|TRBJ1-2
TGTGCTAGTGGTCCCGAGGGGGAGCATGGCTACACCTTC
CASGPEGEHGYTF
>TRBV6-6|TRBD1|-|TRBJ2-3
TGTGCCAGCAGTTACGGCCCCTCTGACAGGGGGAGGACAGATACGCAGTATTTT
CASSYGPSDRGRTDTQYF
>TRBV18|-|many|TRBJ1-1
TGTGCCAGCTCACCACTCCCGATGAACACTGAAGCTTTCTTT
CASSPLPMNTEAFF
>TRBV24-1|TRBD1|many|TRBJ2-1
TGTGCCACCAGTGCCAACAGGGGTGGTAATAATGAGCAGTTCTTC
CATSANRGGNNEQFF
>TRBV11-2|-|many|TRBJ2-2
TGTGCCAGCAGGCTCACTCAGGGAGATACCGGGGAGCTGTTTTTT
CASRLTQGDTGELFF
>TRBV6-1|-|many|TRBJ1-5
TGTGCCAGCAGTGAAGTGGGGGACCAGCCCCAGCATTTT
CASSEVGDQPQHF
>TRBV28|-|many|TRBJ2-7
TGTGCCAGCAGTCCTCGAATCAAGGCCAGGGCACCCTACGAGCAGTACTTC
CASSPRIKARAPYEQYF
>TRBV30|-|many|TRBJ2-7
TGTGCCTGGAGGACAGTGAACGAGCAGTACTTC
CAWRTVNEQYF